The clone carrying this T cell receptor beta chain was seen more than once but under ten times. Antigen unknown. The missing conserved phenylalanine or tryptophan at the end of this CDR3 makes a read error likely. The study co-extracted DNA and RNA from about 21-30 mg of unsorted bulk tissue. By surgical resection, the patients were treated for their primary liver carcinoma. With a constant-region primer, TCR beta cDNA was made from approximately 520 ng of total RNA. Libraries of TCR beta came from three nested multiplex PCR rounds with slightly modified ARM-PCR. Running 10 cycles apiece, the first two PCR rounds relied on TRBV1-TRBV30 forward primers together with a C-beta reverse primer. TCRdb reprocessed the multiplex PCR reads with MiXCR, giving one entry per CDR3 protein. The sample carries 95,000 to 150,000 distinct CDR3 sequences, about two thirds recorded once. The data stem from a study of tumor-infiltrating lymphocytes in primary liver carcinoma. At the level of the study: Each of the growths was stage T1-T3 N0M0, extending roughly 4.2 to 11 cm across. The study's findings and limits: Overlap between tumor regions exceeded overlap of tumor with adjacent tissue or blood. Tumor top-250-clone fractions significantly exceeded those of blood (p = 0.039).

From germline, CDR1 is MDHEN and CDR2 SYDVKM. The CDR3 is 9 amino acids. The germline V and J ends were trimmed by 10 bases and 8 bases, with 8 bases remaining between them. The sequence came from a woman aged 60-75 years with primary liver carcinoma and hepatitis B virus infection. Material: tumor-adjacent normal liver tissue. This sequence joins TRBV28 and TRBJ1-2, with unresolved D. Here the CDR3 reads CAIGVGYTL. The CDR3 bases are TGTGCCATTGGAGTGGGCTACACCTTA.